This TCR beta chain was sequenced in a study of blood T cell repertoires in COVID-19. The wider study: Samples came from the United States, Italy and Spain, spanning acute and convalescent COVID-19.

With V trimmed by 7 bases and J by 6 bases, 9 bases remained unmatched. Germline V gene sequence: CDR1 MNHEY, CDR2 SVGAGI. This CDR3 is 15 amino acids long. In the original processing: Nucleated cell number was recorded as an estimate derived from reference gene primer amplification. Sequencing used immunoSEQ multiplex PCR; TCRdb keeps in-frame clones, though not all of them. V and J calls and clone size are given by that table; D and trimming were obtained from the DNA. This table holds some 50,000 clones, about 90% found once. The chain carries TRBV6-5 and TRBJ2-1; 10 bases align to TRBD2. The clonotype was recovered from a man between 65 and 80 years old with active COVID-19. Source material: peripheral blood. The DNA of the CDR3 is TGTGCCAGCATCACAACTAGCGGGGTAGTCAATGAGCAGTTCTTC. It specifies CASITTSGVVNEQFF.